This T cell receptor (delta chain) was sequenced during a study of Vδ1+ human thymocytes. Thymocytes were sorted as CD3+ TCRVdelta1+ TCRVdelta2- after alphabeta T cell depletion. Extracted RNA was reverse transcribed into cDNA. Multiplex PCR used pooled V-gene forward primers and a constant-region reverse primer to amplify CDR3s. TCRdb made new clone calls on the multiplex PCR reads using CATT. The table shows 50,000 to 75,000 delta-chain clones, with about 16% occurring only once. Regarding this clone: Its target is unknown.

Study results and caveats: Bulk data may be misread because of unexpected Vdelta2 sequences. In the thymus, TRG and TRD repertoires looked highly polyclonal with Gaussian CDR3 lengths.

This CDR3 is built from 19 residues. Germline CDR1 and CDR2: TSWWSYY and QGS. Between the trimmed V and J ends, which lost 0 bases and 0 bases, there was a span of 20 bases. This clonotype was obtained from a girl under two years old who had congenital heart surgery. Sequencing used Vdelta1+ gamma-delta thymocytes from the thymus. Subset indicated: FACS-sorted CD3+ TCRalphabeta- TCRVdelta1+ TCRVdelta2- thymocytes. The V and J genes are TRDV1 and TRDJ1, with unresolved D. Here the CDR3 reads CALGELLLPSGAYTDKLIF. The CDR3, as DNA: TGTGCTCTTGGGGAACTTCTTCTGCCGTCCGGGGCGTACACCGATAAACTCATCTTT.